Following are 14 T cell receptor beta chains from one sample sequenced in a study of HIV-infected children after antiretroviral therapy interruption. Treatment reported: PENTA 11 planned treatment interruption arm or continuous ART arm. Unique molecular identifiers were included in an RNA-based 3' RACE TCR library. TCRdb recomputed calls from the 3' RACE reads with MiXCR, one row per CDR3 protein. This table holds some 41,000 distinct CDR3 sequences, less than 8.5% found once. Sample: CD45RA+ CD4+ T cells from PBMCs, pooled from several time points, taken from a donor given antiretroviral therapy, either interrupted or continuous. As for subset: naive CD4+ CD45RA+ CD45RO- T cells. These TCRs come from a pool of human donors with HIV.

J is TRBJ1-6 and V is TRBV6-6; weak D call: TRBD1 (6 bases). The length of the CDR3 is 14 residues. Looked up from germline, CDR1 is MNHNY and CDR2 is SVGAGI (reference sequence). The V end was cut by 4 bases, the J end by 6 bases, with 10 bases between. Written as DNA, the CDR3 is TGTGCCAGCAGTTTCGAACAGGGTAATTCACCCCTCCACTTT. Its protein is CASSFEQGNSPLHF.

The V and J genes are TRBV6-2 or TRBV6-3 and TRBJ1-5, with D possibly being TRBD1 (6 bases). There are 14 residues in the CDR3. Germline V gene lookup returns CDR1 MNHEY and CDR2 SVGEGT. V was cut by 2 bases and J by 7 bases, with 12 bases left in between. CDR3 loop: CASSYNTGRQPQHF. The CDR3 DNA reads TGTGCCAGCAGTTACAATACAGGGCGACAGCCCCAGCATTTT.

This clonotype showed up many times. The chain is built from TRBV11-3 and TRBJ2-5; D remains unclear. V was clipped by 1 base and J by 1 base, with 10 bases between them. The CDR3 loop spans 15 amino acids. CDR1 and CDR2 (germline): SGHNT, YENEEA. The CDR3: CASSLVGQVQETQYF. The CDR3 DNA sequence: TGTGCCAGCAGCTTAGTCGGCCAAGTCCAAGAGACCCAGTACTTC. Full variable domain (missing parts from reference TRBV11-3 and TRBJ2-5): EAGVVQSPRYKIIEKKQPVAFWCNPISGHNTLYWYLQNLGQGPELLIRYENEEAVDDSQLPKDRFSAERLKGVDSTLKIQPAELGDSAVYLCASSLVGQVQETQYFGPGTRLLVL.

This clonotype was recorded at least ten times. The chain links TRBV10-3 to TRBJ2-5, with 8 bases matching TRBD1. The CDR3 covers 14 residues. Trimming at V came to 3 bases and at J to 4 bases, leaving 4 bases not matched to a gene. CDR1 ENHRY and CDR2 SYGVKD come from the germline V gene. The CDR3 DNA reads TGTGCCATCAGTGATAAAACAGGGGGAGAGACCCAGTACTTC. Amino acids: CAISDKTGGETQYF.

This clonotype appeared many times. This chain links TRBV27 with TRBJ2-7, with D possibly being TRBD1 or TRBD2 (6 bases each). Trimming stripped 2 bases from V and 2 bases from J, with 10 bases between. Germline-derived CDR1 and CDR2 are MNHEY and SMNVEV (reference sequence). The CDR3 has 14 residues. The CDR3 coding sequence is TGTGCCAGCAGTTTAGGGGGCGGGACCTACGAGCAGTACTTC. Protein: CASSLGGGTYEQYF.

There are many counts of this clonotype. DNA for the CDR3: TGTGCCAGTAGCGGGAGACCTGGCACAGATACGCAGTATTTT. It encodes CASSGRPGTDTQYF. The chain recombines TRBV19 with TRBJ2-3; D possibly corresponds to TRBD2 (6 bases). Germline lookup yields CDR1 LNHDA and CDR2 SQIVND (reference sequence). The germline V and J ends were trimmed by 6 bases and 1 base, with 11 bases remaining between them. The CDR3 totals 14 residues.

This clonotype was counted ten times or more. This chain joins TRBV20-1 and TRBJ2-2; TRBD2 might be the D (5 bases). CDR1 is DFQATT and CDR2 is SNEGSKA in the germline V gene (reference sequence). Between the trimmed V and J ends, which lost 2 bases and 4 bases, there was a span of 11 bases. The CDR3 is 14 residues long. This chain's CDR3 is CSARSREGTGELFF. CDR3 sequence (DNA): TGCAGTGCTAGATCGCGCGAGGGCACCGGGGAGCTGTTTTTT.

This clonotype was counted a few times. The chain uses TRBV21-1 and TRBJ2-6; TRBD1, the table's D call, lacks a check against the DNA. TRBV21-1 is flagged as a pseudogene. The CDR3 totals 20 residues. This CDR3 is CASSKFGTGETSSGANVLTF. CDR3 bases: TGTGCCAGCAGCAAATTTGGTACAGGGGAGACCTCGTCTGGGGCCAACGTCCTGACTTTC.

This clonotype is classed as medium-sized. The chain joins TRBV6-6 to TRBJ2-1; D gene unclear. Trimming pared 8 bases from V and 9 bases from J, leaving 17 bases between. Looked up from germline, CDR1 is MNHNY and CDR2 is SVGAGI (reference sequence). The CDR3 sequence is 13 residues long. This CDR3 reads CASGDDGYAEQFF. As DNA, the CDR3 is TGTGCCAGCGGTGATGACGGCTATGCTGAGCAGTTCTTC.

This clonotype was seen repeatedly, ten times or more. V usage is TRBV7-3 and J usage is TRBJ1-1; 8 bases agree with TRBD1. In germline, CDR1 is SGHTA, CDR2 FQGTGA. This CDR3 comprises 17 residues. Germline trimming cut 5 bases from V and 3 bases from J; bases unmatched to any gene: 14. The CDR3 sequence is CASSIHGQGLGDTEAFF. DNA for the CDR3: TGTGCCAGCAGCATCCACGGACAGGGCTTAGGGGACACTGAAGCTTTCTTT. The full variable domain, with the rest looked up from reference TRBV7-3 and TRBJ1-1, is GAGVSQTPSNKVTEKGKYVELRCDPISGHTALYWYRQSLGQGPEFLIYFQGTGAADDSGLPNDRFFAVRPEGSVSTLKIQRTERGDSAVYLCASSIHGQGLGDTEAFFGQGTRLTVV.

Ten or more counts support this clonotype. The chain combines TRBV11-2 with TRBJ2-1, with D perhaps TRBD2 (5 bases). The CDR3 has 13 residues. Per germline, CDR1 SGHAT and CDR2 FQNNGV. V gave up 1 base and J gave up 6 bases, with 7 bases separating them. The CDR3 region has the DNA TGTGCCAGCAGCTTAGGGCGGGTCAATGAGCAGTTCTTC. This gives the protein CASSLGRVNEQFF.

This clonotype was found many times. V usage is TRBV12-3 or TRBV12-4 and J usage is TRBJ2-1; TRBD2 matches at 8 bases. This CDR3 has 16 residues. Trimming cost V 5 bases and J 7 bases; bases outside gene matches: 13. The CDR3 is CASSPGVGLARNEQFF. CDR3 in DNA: TGTGCCAGCAGTCCGGGAGTCGGACTAGCAAGAAATGAGCAGTTCTTC.

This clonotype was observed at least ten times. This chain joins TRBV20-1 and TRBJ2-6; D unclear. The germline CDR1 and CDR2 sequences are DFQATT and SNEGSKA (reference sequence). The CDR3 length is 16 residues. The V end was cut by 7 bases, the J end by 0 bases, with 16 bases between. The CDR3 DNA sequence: TGCAGTGTTAGCCGAGAAGCGATCTCTGGGGCCAACGTCCTGACTTTC. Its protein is CSVSREAISGANVLTF.

In DNA, the CDR3 is TGTGCCAGCAGTGATCTCTTTAGCGGGAGACGCACAGATACGCAGTATTTT. Translating it yields CASSDLFSGRRTDTQYF. V usage is TRBV28 and J usage is TRBJ2-3, with TRBD2 matching over 9 bases. This CDR3 region has 17 residues. Germline V gene data show CDR1 as MDHEN and CDR2 as SYDVKM. The J segment lost 1 base and the V segment lost 5 bases, leaving 10 bases of the junction unmatched.